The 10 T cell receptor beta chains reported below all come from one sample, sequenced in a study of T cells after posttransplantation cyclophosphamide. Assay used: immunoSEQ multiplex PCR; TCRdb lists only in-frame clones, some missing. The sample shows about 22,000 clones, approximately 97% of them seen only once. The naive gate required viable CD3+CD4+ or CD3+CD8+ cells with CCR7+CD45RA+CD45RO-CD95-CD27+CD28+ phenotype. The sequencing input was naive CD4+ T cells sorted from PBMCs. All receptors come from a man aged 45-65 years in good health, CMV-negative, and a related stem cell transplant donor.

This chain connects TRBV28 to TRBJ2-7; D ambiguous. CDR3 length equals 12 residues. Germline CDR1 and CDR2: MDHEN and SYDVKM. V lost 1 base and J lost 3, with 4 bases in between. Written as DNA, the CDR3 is TGTGCCAGCAGTTTATTAAACTACGAGCAGTACTTC. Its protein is CASSLLNYEQYF.

CDR3 protein: CASSRTSGRLAGELFF. The CDR3 coding sequence is TGTGCCAGTAGCCGGACTAGCGGGAGATTAGCCGGGGAGCTGTTTTTT. The chain employs TRBV19 and TRBJ2-2; 13 bases line up with TRBD2. Germline V CDR1 and CDR2: LNHDA, SQIVND (reference sequence). Germline trimming cut 6 bases from V and 6 bases from J; bases unmatched to any gene: 7. The CDR3 is 16 amino acids.

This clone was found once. In nucleotides, the CDR3 is TGTGCTAGTGGTTCAATGACAGGGACGCTCTCCTACGAGCAGTACTTC. This sequence encodes CASGSMTGTLSYEQYF. The chain carries TRBV12-5 and TRBJ2-7, with 7 bases identical to TRBD1. Unmatched junction bases numbered 9, after V lost 4 bases and J lost 0 bases. Germline V gives CDR1 LGHNT, CDR2 FRNRAP. The CDR3 runs 16 residues.

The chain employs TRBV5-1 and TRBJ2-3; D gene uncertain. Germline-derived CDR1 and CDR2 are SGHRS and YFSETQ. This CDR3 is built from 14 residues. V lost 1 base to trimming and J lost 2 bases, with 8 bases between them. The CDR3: CASSLILTTDTQYF. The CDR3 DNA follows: TGCGCCAGCAGCTTGATACTCACCACAGATACGCAGTATTTT.

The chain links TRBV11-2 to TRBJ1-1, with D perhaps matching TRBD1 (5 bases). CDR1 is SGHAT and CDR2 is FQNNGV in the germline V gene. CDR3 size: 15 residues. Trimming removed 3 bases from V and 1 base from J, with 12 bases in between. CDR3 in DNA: TGTGCCAGCAGCTTGCCCCTTACAGGGAACACTGAAGCTTTCTTT. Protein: CASSLPLTGNTEAFF.

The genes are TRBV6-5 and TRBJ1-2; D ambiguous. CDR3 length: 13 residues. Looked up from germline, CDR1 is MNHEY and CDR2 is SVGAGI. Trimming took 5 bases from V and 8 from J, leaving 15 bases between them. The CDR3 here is CASSPSRGNGYTF. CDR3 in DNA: TGTGCCAGCAGTCCCTCGAGAGGGAACGGCTACACCTTC.

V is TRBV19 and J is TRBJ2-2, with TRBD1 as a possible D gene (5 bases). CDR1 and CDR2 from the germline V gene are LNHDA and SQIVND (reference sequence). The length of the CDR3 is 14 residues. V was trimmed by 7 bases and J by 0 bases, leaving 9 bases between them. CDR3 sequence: CASNLGANTGELFF. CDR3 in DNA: TGTGCCAGTAATTTAGGGGCGAACACCGGGGAGCTGTTTTTT.

The CDR3: CASSSNTGGRSDTQYF. CDR3 bases: TGTGCCAGCAGTTCTAACACAGGGGGAAGGTCGGATACGCAGTATTTT. The chain joins TRBV27 to TRBJ2-3, with 8 bases matching TRBD1. The CDR3 sequence is 16 residues long. Germline-derived CDR1 and CDR2 are MNHEY and SMNVEV (reference sequence). The trim removed 4 bases at V and 6 bases at J, leaving 12 bases unmatched.

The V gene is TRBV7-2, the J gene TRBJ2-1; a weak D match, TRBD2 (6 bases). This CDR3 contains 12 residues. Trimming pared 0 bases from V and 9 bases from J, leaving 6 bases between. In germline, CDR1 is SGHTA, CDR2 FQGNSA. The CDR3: CASSLAGGEQFF. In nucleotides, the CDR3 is TGTGCCAGCAGCTTAGCGGGGGGTGAGCAGTTCTTC.

This chain's CDR3 is CASSLEAGYYGYTF. As DNA, the CDR3 is TGTGCCAGCAGCTTAGAGGCAGGGTACTATGGCTACACCTTC. V usage is TRBV7-2 and J usage is TRBJ1-2, with D perhaps TRBD1 (5 bases). This CDR3 is 14 amino acids long. Germline lookup yields CDR1 SGHTA and CDR2 FQGNSA. Trimming removed 1 base from V and 3 bases from J, with 9 bases in between.